The T cell receptor beta chain under discussion was sequenced for a study of radiation and T cells in renal cell carcinoma. Study overall: Nephrectomy followed 15 Gy stereotactic body radiation by 4 weeks.

Regarding time point: blood 2 weeks post-SBRT. Treatment reported: 15 Gy SBRT to primary tumor, nephrectomy 4 weeks later. After SBRT, blood was collected at 2 and 4 weeks, plus baseline. This renal cell carcinoma was of the clear cell type. Clones were read by immunoSEQ multiplex PCR, and TCRdb kept only the in-frame ones, dropping some. The sample consists of over 60,000 clones, 80% to 90% of them appearing once. In germline, CDR1 is MNHEY, CDR2 SVGAGI. V was shortened by 4 bases and J by 6 bases, with 7 bases between the two germline ends. The CDR3 is made up of 12 amino acids. This receptor was identified in a woman in her forties or fifties with renal cell carcinoma. This chain joins TRBV6-5 and TRBJ1-5; D unresolved. This specimen was blood, taken from a patient whose treatment included radiotherapy and nephrectomy. The CDR3 bases are TGTGCCAGCAGTTCTGTCGGTCAGCCCCAGCATTTT. Residues: CASSSVGQPQHF.